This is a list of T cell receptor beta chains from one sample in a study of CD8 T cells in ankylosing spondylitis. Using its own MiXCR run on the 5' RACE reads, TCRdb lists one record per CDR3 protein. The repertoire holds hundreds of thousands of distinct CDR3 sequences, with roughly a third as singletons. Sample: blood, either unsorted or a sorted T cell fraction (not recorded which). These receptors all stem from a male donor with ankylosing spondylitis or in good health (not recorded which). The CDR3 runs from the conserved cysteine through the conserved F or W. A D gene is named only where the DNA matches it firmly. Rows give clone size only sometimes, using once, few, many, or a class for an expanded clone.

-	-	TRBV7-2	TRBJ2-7	TGTGCCAGCAGCTTAAGTCTCCCGGGACACGGATACGAGCAGTACTTC	CASSLSLPGHGYEQYF
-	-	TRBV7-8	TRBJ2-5	TGTGCCAGCAGCTTATTACTGGGCTTACCAGAGCAGGGCGAAGAGACCCAGTACTTC	CASSLLLGLPEQGEETQYF
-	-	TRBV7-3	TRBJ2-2	TGTGCCAGCAGCCGCTTAGGACAATCGGGCGGGGAGCTGTTTTTT	CASSRLGQSGGELFF
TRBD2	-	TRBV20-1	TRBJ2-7	TGCAGTGCTAGAGATCAGGCTAGCGGGGGCCACGAGCAGTACTTC	CSARDQASGGHEQYF
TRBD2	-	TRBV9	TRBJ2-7	TGTGCCAGCAGCGTAGCGGCTAGCGGGGCTGTCTACGAGCAGTACTTC	CASSVAASGAVYEQYF
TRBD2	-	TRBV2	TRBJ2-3	TGTGCCAGCAGCGTCGGACTAGCGACCGATATAACAGATACGCAGTATTTT	CASSVGLATDITDTQYF
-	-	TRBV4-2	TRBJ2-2	TGTGCCAGCAGCGCAGGGATTGGGGAGCTGTTTTTT	CASSAGIGELFF
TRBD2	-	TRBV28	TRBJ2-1	TGTGCCAGCAGTGTCTCGAGCGGGGGGTGGTACAATGAGCAGTTCTTC	CASSVSSGGWYNEQFF
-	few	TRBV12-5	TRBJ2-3	TGTGCTAGTGGTCCCGGTGGGGATACGCAGTATTTT	CASGPGGDTQYF
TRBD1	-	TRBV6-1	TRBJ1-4	TGTGCCAGCAGTAGGGACAGGTTTGCAACTAATGAAAAACTGTTTTTT	CASSRDRFATNEKLFF
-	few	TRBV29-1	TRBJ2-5	TGCAGCGTTGAAGATCGTGAGGGAGAGACCCAGTACTTC	CSVEDREGETQYF
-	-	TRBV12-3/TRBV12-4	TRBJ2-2	TGTGCCAGCACCATTAGTCCGGACACCGGGGAGCTGTTTTTT	CASTISPDTGELFF
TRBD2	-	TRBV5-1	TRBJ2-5	TGCGCCAGCAGCCTGAAGGGAGGGTCAGAGACCCAGTACTTC	CASSLKGGSETQYF
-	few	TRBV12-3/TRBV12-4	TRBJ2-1	TGTGCCAGCACCGGGGGGCAGCGAGGTGAGCAGTTCTTC	CASTGGQRGEQFF
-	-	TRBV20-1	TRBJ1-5	TGCAGTGCTGCCGGGGGTTATAGCAATCAGCCCCAGCATTTT	CSAAGGYSNQPQHF
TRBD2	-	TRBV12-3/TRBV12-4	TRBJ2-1	TGTGCCAGCAGCCCTATCCAAGCGGGGGGGCTTGGGCGGGAGCAGTTCTTC	CASSPIQAGGLGREQFF
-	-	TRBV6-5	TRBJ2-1	TGTGCCAGCAGTTACTCACTCTACAATGAGCAGTTCTTC	CASSYSLYNEQFF
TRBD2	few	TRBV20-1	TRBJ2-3	TGCAGTGCTAGAGATCCTAGCGGGGGGTCCACAGATACGCAGTATTTT	CSARDPSGGSTDTQYF
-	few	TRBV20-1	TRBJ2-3	TGCAGTGCGCCAATGGTACAGAAAACAGATACGCAGTATTTT	CSAPMVQKTDTQYF
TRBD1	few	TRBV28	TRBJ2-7	TGTGCCAGCAGTCCGCAGGGGGCCGGCGAGCAGTACTTC	CASSPQGAGEQYF
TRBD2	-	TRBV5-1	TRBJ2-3	TGCGCCAGCAGCTTGAAGCTAGCGGGGGGCCCCTCCACAGATACGCAGTATTTT	CASSLKLAGGPSTDTQYF
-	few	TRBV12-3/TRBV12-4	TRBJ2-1	TGTGCCAGCAGTTGGGGGCAGAGCTCCTACAATGAGCAGTTCTTC	CASSWGQSSYNEQFF
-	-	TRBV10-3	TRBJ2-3	TGTGCCATCAGTGAGCGGACGTCGCGGTACAATGATACGCAGTATTTT	CAISERTSRYNDTQYF
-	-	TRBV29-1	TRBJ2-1	TGCAGCGTACCGACGGGGAGCTCCTACAATGAGCAGTTCTTC	CSVPTGSSYNEQFF
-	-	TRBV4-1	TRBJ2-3	TGCGCCAGCAGCCAAGACAGCGGGCCTAGCACAGATACGCAGTATTTT	CASSQDSGPSTDTQYF
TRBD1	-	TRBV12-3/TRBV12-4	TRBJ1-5	TGTGCCAGCGGACAGGGGGCGGTTGCCCAGCATTTT	CASGQGAVAQHF
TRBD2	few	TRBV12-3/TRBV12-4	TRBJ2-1	TGTGCCAGTTGTCAAAAAGCGGGGGGATACAATGAGCAGTTCTTC	CASCQKAGGYNEQFF
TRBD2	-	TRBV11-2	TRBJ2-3	TGTGCCAGCAGCCCCTACCTAGCGGGGGACACAGATACGCAGTATTTT	CASSPYLAGDTDTQYF
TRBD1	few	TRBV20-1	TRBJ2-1	TGCAGTGCGATCGCCGGGACAGGGTTGAACAATGAGCAGTTCTTC	CSAIAGTGLNNEQFF
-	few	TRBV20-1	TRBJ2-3	TGCAGTGCTAGAGCCCAGAGGGGCCCTAGCACAGATACGCAGTATTTT	CSARAQRGPSTDTQYF
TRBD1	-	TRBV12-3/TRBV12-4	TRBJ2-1	TGTGCCAGCACCCATGAGACAGGGGCCAGCAATGAGCAGTTCTTC	CASTHETGASNEQFF
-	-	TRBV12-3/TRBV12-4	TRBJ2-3	TGTGCCAGCAGTTTTGGGGGCAACCCAGATACGCAGTATTTT	CASSFGGNPDTQYF
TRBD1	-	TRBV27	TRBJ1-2	TGTGCCAGCAGTCTCTCAACCGGGACAGGTCTTGGCTACACCTTC	CASSLSTGTGLGYTF
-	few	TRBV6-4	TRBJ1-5	TGTGCCAGCAGTGACCCGGGGGCTCAGCCCCAGCATTTT	CASSDPGAQPQHF
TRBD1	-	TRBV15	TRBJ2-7	TGTGCCACCAGCAGTATCCAGGGGGTCTACGAGCAGTACTTC	CATSSIQGVYEQYF
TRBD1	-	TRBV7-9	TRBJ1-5	TGTGCCAGCAGCTTGGGGACAGGGTTAGGGCAGCCCCAGCATTTT	CASSLGTGLGQPQHF
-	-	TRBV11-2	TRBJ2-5	TGTGCCAGCAGCTTAAGCCGGGCGGAGACCCAGTACTTC	CASSLSRAETQYF
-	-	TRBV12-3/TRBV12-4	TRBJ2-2	TGTGCCAGCACCACACTTCGATTTGCGAGCGGGGAGCTGTTTTTT	CASTTLRFASGELFF
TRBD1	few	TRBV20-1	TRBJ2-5	TGCAGTGCCACGGGAGCAAGGACAGGGACGCAAGAGACCCAGTACTTC	CSATGARTGTQETQYF
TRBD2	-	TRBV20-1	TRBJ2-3	TGCAGTGCTAGAGATTTTGGAGCGGGGGGGCACTCTAGCACAGATACGCAGTATTTT	CSARDFGAGGHSSTDTQYF
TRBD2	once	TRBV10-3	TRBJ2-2	TGTGCCATCACTGCTAGCGGGGGGAAGAACACCGGGGAGCTGTTTTTT	CAITASGGKNTGELFF
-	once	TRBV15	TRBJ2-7	TGTGCCACCAGCAGAGACAGGGTTCCCTACGAGCAGTACTTC	CATSRDRVPYEQYF
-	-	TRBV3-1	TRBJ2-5	TGTGCCAGCAGCCAAGGCGTACGCCGGGCCCAGTACTTC	CASSQGVRRAQYF
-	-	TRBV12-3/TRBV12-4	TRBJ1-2	TGTGCCAGCAGTTTAATGAGAGTGGGAGGACGCTATGGCTACACCTTC	CASSLMRVGGRYGYTF
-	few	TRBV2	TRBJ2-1	TGTGCCAGCAGCGTTAGGATAGACAATGAGCAGTTCTTC	CASSVRIDNEQFF
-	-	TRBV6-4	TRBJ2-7	TGTGCCAGCAGTGCTGACGAGTACGAGCAGTACTTC	CASSADEYEQYF